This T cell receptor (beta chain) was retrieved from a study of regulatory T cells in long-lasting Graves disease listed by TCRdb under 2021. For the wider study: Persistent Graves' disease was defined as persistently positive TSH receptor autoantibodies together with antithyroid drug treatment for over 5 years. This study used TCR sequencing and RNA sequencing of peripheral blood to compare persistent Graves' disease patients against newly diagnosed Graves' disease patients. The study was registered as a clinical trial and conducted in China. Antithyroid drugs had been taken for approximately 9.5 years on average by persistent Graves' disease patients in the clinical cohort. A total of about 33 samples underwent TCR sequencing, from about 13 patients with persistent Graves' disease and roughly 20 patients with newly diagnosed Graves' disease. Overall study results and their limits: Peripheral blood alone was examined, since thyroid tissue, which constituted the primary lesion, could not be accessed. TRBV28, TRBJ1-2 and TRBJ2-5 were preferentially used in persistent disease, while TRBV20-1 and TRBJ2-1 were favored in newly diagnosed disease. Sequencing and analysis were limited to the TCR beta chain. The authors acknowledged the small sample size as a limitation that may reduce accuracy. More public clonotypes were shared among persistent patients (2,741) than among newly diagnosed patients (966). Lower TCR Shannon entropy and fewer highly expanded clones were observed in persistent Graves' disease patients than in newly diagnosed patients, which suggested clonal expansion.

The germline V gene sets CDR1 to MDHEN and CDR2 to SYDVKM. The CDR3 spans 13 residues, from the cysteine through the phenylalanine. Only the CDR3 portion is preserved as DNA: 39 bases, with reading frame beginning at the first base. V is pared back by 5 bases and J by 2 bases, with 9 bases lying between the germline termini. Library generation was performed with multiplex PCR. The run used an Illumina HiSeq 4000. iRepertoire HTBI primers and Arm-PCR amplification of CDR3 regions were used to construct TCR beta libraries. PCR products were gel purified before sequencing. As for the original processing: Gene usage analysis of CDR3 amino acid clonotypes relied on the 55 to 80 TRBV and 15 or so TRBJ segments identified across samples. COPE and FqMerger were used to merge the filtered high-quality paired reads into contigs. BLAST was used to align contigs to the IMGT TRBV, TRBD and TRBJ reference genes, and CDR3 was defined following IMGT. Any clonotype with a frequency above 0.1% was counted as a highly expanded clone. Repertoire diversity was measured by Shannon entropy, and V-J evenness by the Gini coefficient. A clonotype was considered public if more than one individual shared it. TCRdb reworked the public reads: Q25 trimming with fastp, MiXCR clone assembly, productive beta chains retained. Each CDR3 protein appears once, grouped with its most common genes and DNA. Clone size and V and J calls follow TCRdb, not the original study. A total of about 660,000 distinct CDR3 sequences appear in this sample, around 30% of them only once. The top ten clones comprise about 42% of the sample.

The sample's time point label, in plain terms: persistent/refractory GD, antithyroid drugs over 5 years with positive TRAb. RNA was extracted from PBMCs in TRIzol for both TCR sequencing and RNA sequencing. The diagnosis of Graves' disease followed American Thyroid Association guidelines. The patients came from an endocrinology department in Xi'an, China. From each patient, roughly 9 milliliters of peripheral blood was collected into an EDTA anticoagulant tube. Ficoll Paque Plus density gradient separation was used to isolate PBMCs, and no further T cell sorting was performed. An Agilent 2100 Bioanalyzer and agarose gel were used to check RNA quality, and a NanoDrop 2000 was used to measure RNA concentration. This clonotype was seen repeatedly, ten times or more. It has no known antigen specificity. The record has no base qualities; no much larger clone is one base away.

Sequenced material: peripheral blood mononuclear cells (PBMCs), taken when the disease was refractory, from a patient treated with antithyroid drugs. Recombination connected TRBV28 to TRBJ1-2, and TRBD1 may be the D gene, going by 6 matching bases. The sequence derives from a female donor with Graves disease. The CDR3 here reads CASSPDSNYGYTF. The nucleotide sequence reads TGTGCCAGCAGTCCGGACAGCAACTATGGCTACACCTTC.